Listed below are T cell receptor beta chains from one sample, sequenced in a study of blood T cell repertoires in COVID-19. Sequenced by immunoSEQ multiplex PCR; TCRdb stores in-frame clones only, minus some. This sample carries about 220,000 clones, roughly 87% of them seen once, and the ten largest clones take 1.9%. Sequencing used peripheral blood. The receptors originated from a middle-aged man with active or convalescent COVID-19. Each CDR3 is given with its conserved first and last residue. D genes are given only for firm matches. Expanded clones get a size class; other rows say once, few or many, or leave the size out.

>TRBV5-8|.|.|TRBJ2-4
CASSSRRTARKGNIQYF
TGTGCCAGCAGCAGCCGGAGGACTGCGCGAAAGGGAAACATTCAGTACTTC
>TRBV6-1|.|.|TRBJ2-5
CASSDQGRQETQYF
TGTGCCAGCAGTGATCAGGGTAGACAAGAGACCCAGTACTTC
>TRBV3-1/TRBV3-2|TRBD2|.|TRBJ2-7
CASSPWTSGGYEQYF
TGTGCCAGCAGCCCCTGGACTAGCGGGGGCTACGAGCAGTACTTC
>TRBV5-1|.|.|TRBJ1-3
CASRGEGSGNTIYF
TGCGCCAGCAGGGGCGAGGGCTCTGGAAACACCATATATTTT
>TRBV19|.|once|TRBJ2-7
CASSQGGPSEQYF
TGTGCCAGTAGCCAAGGGGGACCCAGCGAGCAGTACTTC
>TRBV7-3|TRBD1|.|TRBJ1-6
CASSPGQGARNSPLHF
TGTGCCAGCAGTCCGGGACAGGGGGCGAGAAATTCACCCCTCCACTTT
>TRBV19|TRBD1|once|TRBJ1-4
CASSIRTGYEKLFF
TGTGCCAGTAGTATACGGACAGGGTATGAAAAACTGTTTTTT
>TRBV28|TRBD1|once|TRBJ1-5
CASSPGTVPNQPQHF
TGTGCCAGCAGCCCCGGGACAGTTCCCAATCAGCCCCAGCATTTT
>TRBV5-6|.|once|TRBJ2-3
CASSRLATDTQYF
TGTGCCAGCAGCCGGCTAGCGACAGATACGCAGTATTTT
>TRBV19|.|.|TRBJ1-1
CASSILTGNTEAFF
TGTGCCAGTAGTATCCTAACTGGGAACACTGAAGCTTTCTTT
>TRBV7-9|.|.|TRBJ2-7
CASSSPGSYEQYF
TGTGCCAGCAGCTCTCCCGGCTCCTACGAGCAGTACTTC
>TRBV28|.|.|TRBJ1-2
CASSPPLSRDIYGGYTF
TGTGCCAGCAGTCCTCCACTGTCCCGGGACATTTACGGAGGCTACACCTTC
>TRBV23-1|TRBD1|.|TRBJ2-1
CASSLQPRDRENEQFF
TGCGCCAGCAGTCTCCAACCCCGGGACAGGGAAAATGAGCAGTTCTTC
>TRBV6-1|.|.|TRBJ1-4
CASSEARGGGEKLFF
TGTGCCAGCAGTGAAGCTCGGGGGGGTGGCGAAAAACTGTTTTTT
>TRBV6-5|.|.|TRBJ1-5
CASSPDRNQPQHF
TGTGCCAGCAGCCCGGACAGAAATCAGCCCCAGCATTTT
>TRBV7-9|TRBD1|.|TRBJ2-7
CASSVDRGEQYF
TGTGCCAGCAGCGTCGACAGGGGCGAGCAGTACTTC
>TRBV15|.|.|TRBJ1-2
CATSRATGRPNYGYTF
TGTGCCACCAGCAGAGCAACAGGGCGGCCTAACTATGGCTACACCTTC
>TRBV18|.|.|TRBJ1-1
CASSPPRALNTEAFF
TGTGCCAGCTCACCACCGAGGGCCCTTAACACTGAAGCTTTCTTT
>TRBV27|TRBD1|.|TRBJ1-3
CASSLPIQGPGNTIYF
TGTGCCAGCAGTTTGCCGATACAGGGGCCGGGAAACACCATATATTTT
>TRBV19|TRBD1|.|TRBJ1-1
CASSPGQGRTEAFF
TGTGCCAGTAGCCCGGGACAGGGTCGCACTGAAGCTTTCTTT
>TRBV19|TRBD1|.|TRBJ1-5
CASSPRDRGGLGQPQHF
TGTGCCAGTAGTCCCCGGGACAGGGGAGGTTTGGGCCAGCCCCAGCATTTT
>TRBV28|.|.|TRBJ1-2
CASSYGGGYGYTF
TGTGCCAGCAGTTACGGCGGAGGCTATGGCTACACCTTC
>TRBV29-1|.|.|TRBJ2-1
CSVTGYEQFF
TGCAGCGTCACAGGGTACGAGCAGTTCTTC
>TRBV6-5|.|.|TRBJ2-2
CASSYSVGDSTGELFF
TGTGCCAGCAGTTACTCCGTTGGCGACAGCACCGGGGAGCTGTTTTTT